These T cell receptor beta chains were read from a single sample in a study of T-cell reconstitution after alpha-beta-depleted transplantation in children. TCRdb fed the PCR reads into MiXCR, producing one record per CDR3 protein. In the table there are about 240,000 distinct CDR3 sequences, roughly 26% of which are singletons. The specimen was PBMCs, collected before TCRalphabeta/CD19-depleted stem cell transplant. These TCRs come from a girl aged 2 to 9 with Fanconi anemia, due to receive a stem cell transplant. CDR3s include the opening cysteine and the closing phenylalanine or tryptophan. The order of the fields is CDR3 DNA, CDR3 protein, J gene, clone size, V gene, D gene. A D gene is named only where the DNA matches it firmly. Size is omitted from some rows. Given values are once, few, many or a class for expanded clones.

DNA: TGTGCCAGCAGCCGGGGGGTAACCTACGAGCAGTACTTC
CDR3: CASSRGVTYEQYF
J: TRBJ2-7
size: many
V: TRBV12-3/TRBV12-4
D: TRBD2

DNA: TGTGCCAGCAGCTTAAACAGGGCGGACGAGCAGTACTTC
CDR3: CASSLNRADEQYF
J: TRBJ2-7
size: -
V: TRBV7-7
D: -

DNA: TGCAGTGCATGGGCTAGCAACACAGATACGCAGTATTTT
CDR3: CSAWASNTDTQYF
J: TRBJ2-3
size: -
V: TRBV20-1
D: -

DNA: TGTGCCAGCAGCTTGGTGGCCCTCTTAGCCAAAAACATTCAGTACTTC
CDR3: CASSLVALLAKNIQYF
J: TRBJ2-4
size: -
V: TRBV5-5
D: -

DNA: TGCAGTGCTAGGAGGACGAACACTGAAGCTTTCTTT
CDR3: CSARRTNTEAFF
J: TRBJ1-1
size: few
V: TRBV20-1
D: -

DNA: TGCAGTGGGGCGGTTAATTATATGAACACTGAAGCTTTCTTT
CDR3: CSGAVNYMNTEAFF
J: TRBJ1-1
size: -
V: TRBV20-1
D: -

DNA: TGCAGCGCGCGAGGGGGTACATACGAGCAGTACTTC
CDR3: CSARGGTYEQYF
J: TRBJ2-7
size: -
V: TRBV20-1
D: -

DNA: TGCAGTGCTAGAGTCGGCCTAGCGAATAACTACAATGAGCAGTTCTTC
CDR3: CSARVGLANNYNEQFF
J: TRBJ2-1
size: -
V: TRBV20-1
D: -

DNA: TGCAGTGCGCAGGACAGGAGGTACGAGCAGTACTTC
CDR3: CSAQDRRYEQYF
J: TRBJ2-7
size: few
V: TRBV20-1
D: TRBD1

DNA: TGTGCCAGCAGCTTAGCCTGGACACTGTACAATGAGCAGTTCTTC
CDR3: CASSLAWTLYNEQFF
J: TRBJ2-1
size: few
V: TRBV11-2
D: -

DNA: TGTGCCAGCAGTTACTCGATCGGGAAAGAGACCCAGTACTTC
CDR3: CASSYSIGKETQYF
J: TRBJ2-5
size: -
V: TRBV6-5
D: -

DNA: TGCAGTGCTAGATCGCTAGCGGCGACCTACGAGCAGTACTTC
CDR3: CSARSLAATYEQYF
J: TRBJ2-7
size: many
V: TRBV20-1
D: TRBD2

DNA: TGTGCCAGCAGTATTGGTAGCGGAGAAATCACCGGGGAGCTGTTTTTT
CDR3: CASSIGSGEITGELFF
J: TRBJ2-2
size: few
V: TRBV6-1
D: -

DNA: TGTGCCAGCTCAAGCCCGACTAGCGGGAGGGCCCGGTACAATGAGCAGTTCTTC
CDR3: CASSSPTSGRARYNEQFF
J: TRBJ2-1
size: few
V: TRBV18
D: TRBD2

DNA: TGTGCCAGTAGATTGGCCGGGTCCTCCTACGAGCAGTACTTC
CDR3: CASRLAGSSYEQYF
J: TRBJ2-7
size: -
V: TRBV19
D: -

DNA: TGCGCCAGCAGCTCCGGACTAGAGGTCACAGATACGCAGTATTTT
CDR3: CASSSGLEVTDTQYF
J: TRBJ2-3
size: -
V: TRBV5-1
D: TRBD2

DNA: TGCGCCAGCAGCCATACTCCGGGACTAGCTCCGTACAATGAGCAGTTCTTC
CDR3: CASSHTPGLAPYNEQFF
J: TRBJ2-1
size: -
V: TRBV4-1
D: TRBD2

DNA: TGCGCCAGCAGCTCACCGGGACAGGGTATTTACGAGCAGTACTTC
CDR3: CASSSPGQGIYEQYF
J: TRBJ2-7
size: -
V: TRBV5-1
D: TRBD1

DNA: TGCAGCACCCAACAGGCGGGAGGGGAGTTCTTC
CDR3: CSTQQAGGEFF
J: TRBJ2-1
size: -
V: TRBV29-1
D: TRBD2

DNA: TGCAGTGCTACCAGGGGACCGAACACTGAAGCTTTCTTT
CDR3: CSATRGPNTEAFF
J: TRBJ1-1
size: many
V: TRBV20-1
D: -

DNA: TGTGCCAGCAGTTTGGCCCTATACGACAGCTCCTACGAGCAGTACTTC
CDR3: CASSLALYDSSYEQYF
J: TRBJ2-7
size: -
V: TRBV28
D: -

DNA: TGTGCCACCAGTGACAAACCGGGACTAGCTTTTCGGGGGAATGAGCAGTTCTTC
CDR3: CATSDKPGLAFRGNEQFF
J: TRBJ2-1
size: few
V: TRBV24-1
D: TRBD2

DNA: TGTGCCAGCAGTGAGACTAGCGGGAGGGCTTATCCTTACAATGAGCAGTTCTTC
CDR3: CASSETSGRAYPYNEQFF
J: TRBJ2-1
size: many
V: TRBV12-3/TRBV12-4
D: TRBD2

DNA: TGTGCCAGCAGCTTAGGGGTGCGGGGGAGGGGAGAAGAGACCCAGTACTTC
CDR3: CASSLGVRGRGEETQYF
J: TRBJ2-5
size: -
V: TRBV11-1
D: TRBD2

DNA: TGCAGTGCTAGTAAGGGACTAGCATACTACGAGCAGTACTTC
CDR3: CSASKGLAYYEQYF
J: TRBJ2-7
size: many
V: TRBV20-1
D: TRBD2

DNA: TGTGCCACCAGCAGACTCCTAGGACAGGGTTTCCACGAGCAGTACTTC
CDR3: CATSRLLGQGFHEQYF
J: TRBJ2-7
size: many
V: TRBV15
D: TRBD1

DNA: TGTGCCAGCAGTTTAGGTAGGACGGGATTGGAGACCCAGTACTTC
CDR3: CASSLGRTGLETQYF
J: TRBJ2-5
size: -
V: TRBV12-3/TRBV12-4
D: -

DNA: TGTGCCAGCAGCGAGAGGTACAATGAGCAGTTCTTC
CDR3: CASSERYNEQFF
J: TRBJ2-1
size: many
V: TRBV6-1
D: -

DNA: TGTGCCAGCAGTTCGGGGGGCCGGTCCAATCAGCCCCAGCATTTT
CDR3: CASSSGGRSNQPQHF
J: TRBJ1-5
size: many
V: TRBV12-3/TRBV12-4
D: -

DNA: TGTGCCAGCAGGCTTAGCGGGACAGCCACAGATACGCAGTATTTT
CDR3: CASRLSGTATDTQYF
J: TRBJ2-3
size: -
V: TRBV2
D: -

DNA: TGTGCCATCAGTGGTGCGACTAGCGGGGGCGCGAAGACCCAGTACTTC
CDR3: CAISGATSGGAKTQYF
J: TRBJ2-5
size: many
V: TRBV10-3
D: TRBD2

DNA: TGTGCCAGCAGCCGAGGGGATGAGCAGTTCTTC
CDR3: CASSRGDEQFF
J: TRBJ2-1
size: many
V: TRBV3-1
D: -

DNA: TGCAGCGTTGTCACAGGGGGAGGGCCCCAGCATTTT
CDR3: CSVVTGGGPQHF
J: TRBJ1-5
size: many
V: TRBV29-1
D: TRBD1

DNA: TGCAGCGCTGGGACAGGGGGCCATTACACTGAAGCTTTCTTT
CDR3: CSAGTGGHYTEAFF
J: TRBJ1-1
size: many
V: TRBV29-1
D: TRBD1

DNA: TGTGCCAGCAGTGTTAGCGGGAGATTGTCCTACAATGAGCAGTTCTTC
CDR3: CASSVSGRLSYNEQFF
J: TRBJ2-1
size: -
V: TRBV6-1
D: TRBD2

DNA: TGCAGTGTCTTGGACCATGGCTACACCTTC
CDR3: CSVLDHGYTF
J: TRBJ1-2
size: many
V: TRBV20-1
D: -

DNA: TGTGCCAGCAGCCAAGAACCTAGCGGGAGCTCCTACAATGAGCAGTTCTTC
CDR3: CASSQEPSGSSYNEQFF
J: TRBJ2-1
size: many
V: TRBV4-2
D: TRBD2

DNA: TGCAGCGTTGGAAACGCAACAGGGGCCGGGGAGCTGTTTTTT
CDR3: CSVGNATGAGELFF
J: TRBJ2-2
size: many
V: TRBV29-1
D: TRBD1

DNA: TGTGCCAGCAGTTTAAGTCAGGGTTATCAGCCCCAGCATTTT
CDR3: CASSLSQGYQPQHF
J: TRBJ1-5
size: -
V: TRBV12-3/TRBV12-4
D: -

DNA: TGTGCCAGCAGCTTAGAGGGGTCTTACAATGAGCAGTTCTTC
CDR3: CASSLEGSYNEQFF
J: TRBJ2-1
size: -
V: TRBV7-9
D: -

DNA: TGTGCCAGCTGGGACAAACCGAGCAATCAGCCCCAGCATTTT
CDR3: CASWDKPSNQPQHF
J: TRBJ1-5
size: many
V: TRBV28
D: -